The clone carrying this T cell receptor (beta chain) has only a few counts. RNA transcripts provided the template for amplifying TCR beta CDR3 regions. HTBI primers were employed in first-round RT-PCR, then a second-round multiplex PCR followed. TCRdb reprocessed the multiplex PCR reads via MiXCR and lists one record per CDR3 protein. Of a few hundred thousand distinct CDR3 sequences in the sample, 15% to 20% are singletons; the top ten hold 1.5% to 2%. The data stem from a study of Graves' ophthalmopathy and Graves' hyperthyroidism. The V and J ends lost 1 base and 6 bases, in that order; junction bases with no gene match: 20. This CDR3 is built from 19 residues. Germline V CDR1 and CDR2: KGHSH, LQKENI.

Sequencing was performed on peripheral blood. The sequence derives from a woman in her late teens or twenties with Graves' ophthalmopathy. The J gene is TRBJ1-1, the V gene TRBV18; 7 bases match TRBD1. The CDR3 nucleotides are TGTGCCAGCTCACCACTGGAGCTTTCTAGGGGGCCGGGGTTCCCTGAAGCTTTCTTT. Protein product: CASSPLELSRGPGFPEAFF.